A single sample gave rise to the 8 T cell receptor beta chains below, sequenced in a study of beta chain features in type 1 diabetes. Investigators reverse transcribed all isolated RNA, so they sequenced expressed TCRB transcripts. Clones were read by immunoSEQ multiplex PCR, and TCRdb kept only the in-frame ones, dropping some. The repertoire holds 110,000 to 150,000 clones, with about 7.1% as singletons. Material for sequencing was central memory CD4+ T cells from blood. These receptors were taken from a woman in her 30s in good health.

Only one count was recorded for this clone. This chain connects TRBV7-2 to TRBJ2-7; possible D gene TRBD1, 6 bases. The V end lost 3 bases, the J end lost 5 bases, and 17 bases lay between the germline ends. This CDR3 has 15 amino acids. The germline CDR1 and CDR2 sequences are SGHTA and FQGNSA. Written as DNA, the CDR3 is TGTGCCAGCAGCTTGTACTCCGGGACACCTGACGAGCAGTACTTC. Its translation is CASSLYSGTPDEQYF. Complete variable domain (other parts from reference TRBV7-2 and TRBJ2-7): GAGVSQSPSNKVTEKGKDVELRCDPISGHTALYWYRQSLGQGLEFLIYFQGNSAPDKSGLPSDRFSAERTGGSVSTLTIQRTQQEDSAVYLCASSLYSGTPDEQYFGPGTRLTVT.

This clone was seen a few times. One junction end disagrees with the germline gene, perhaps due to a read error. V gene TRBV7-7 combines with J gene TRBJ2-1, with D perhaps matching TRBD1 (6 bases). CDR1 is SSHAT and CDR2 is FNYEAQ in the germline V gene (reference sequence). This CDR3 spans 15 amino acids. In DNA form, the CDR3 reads TGTGCTAGCAGACCAATCAGGGGTGGGGGCGATGAGCAGTTCTTC. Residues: CASRPIRGGGDEQFF.

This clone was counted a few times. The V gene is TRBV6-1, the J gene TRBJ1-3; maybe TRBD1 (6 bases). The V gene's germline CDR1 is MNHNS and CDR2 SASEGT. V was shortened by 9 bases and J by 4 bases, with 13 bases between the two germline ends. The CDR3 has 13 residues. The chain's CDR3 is CASPSTGGNTIYF. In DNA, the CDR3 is TGTGCCAGTCCTTCAACAGGGGGAAACACCATATATTTT.

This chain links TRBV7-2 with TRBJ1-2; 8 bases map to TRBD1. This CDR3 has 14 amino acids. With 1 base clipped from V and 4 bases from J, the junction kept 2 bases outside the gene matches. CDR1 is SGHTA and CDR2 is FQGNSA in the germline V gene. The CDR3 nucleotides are TGTGCCAGCAGCTTAGGACAGGGGACCTATGGCTACACCTTC. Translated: CASSLGQGTYGYTF. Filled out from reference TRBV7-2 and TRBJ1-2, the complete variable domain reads GAGVSQSPSNKVTEKGKDVELRCDPISGHTALYWYRQSLGQGLEFLIYFQGNSAPDKSGLPSDRFSAERTGGSVSTLTIQRTQQEDSAVYLCASSLGQGTYGYTFGSGTRLTVV.

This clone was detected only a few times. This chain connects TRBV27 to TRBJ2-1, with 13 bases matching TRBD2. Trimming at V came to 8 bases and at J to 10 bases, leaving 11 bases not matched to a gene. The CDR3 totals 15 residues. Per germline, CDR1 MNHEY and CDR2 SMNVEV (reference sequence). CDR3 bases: TGTGCCAGCGATGCCCCGGGACTAGCGGGAAGGGAGCAGTTCTTC. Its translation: CASDAPGLAGREQFF.

CDR3: CASSLRAGGPTDTQYF. In DNA, the CDR3 is TGTGCCAGCAGCTTGCGAGCGGGAGGGCCGACAGATACGCAGTATTTT. V usage is TRBV5-4 and J usage is TRBJ2-3; the match to TRBD2 covers 10 bases. The CDR3 is 16 residues long. V shed 1 base, J shed 3 bases, and the junction held 5 bases outside the gene matches. CDR1 SGHNT and CDR2 YYREEE come from the germline V gene (reference sequence).

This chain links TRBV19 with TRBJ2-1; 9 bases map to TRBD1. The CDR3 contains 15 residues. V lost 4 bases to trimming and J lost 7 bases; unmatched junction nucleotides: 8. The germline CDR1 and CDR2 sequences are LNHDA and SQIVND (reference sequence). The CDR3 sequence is CASSKGDRVRNEQFF. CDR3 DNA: TGTGCCAGTAGTAAGGGGGACAGGGTTCGGAATGAGCAGTTCTTC. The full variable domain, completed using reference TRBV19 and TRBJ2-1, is DGGITQSPKYLFRKEGQNVTLSCEQNLNHDAMYWYRQDPGQGLRLIYYSQIVNDFQKGDIAEGYSVSREKKESFPLTVTSAQKNPTAFYLCASSKGDRVRNEQFFGPGTRLTVL.

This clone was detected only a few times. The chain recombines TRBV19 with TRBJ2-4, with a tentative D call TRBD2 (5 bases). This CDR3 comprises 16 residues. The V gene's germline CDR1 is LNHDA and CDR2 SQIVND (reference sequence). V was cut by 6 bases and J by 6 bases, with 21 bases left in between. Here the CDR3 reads CASSPTGGSSGNIQYF. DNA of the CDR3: TGTGCCAGTAGCCCGACCGGCGGGTCGTCTGGAAACATTCAGTACTTC.